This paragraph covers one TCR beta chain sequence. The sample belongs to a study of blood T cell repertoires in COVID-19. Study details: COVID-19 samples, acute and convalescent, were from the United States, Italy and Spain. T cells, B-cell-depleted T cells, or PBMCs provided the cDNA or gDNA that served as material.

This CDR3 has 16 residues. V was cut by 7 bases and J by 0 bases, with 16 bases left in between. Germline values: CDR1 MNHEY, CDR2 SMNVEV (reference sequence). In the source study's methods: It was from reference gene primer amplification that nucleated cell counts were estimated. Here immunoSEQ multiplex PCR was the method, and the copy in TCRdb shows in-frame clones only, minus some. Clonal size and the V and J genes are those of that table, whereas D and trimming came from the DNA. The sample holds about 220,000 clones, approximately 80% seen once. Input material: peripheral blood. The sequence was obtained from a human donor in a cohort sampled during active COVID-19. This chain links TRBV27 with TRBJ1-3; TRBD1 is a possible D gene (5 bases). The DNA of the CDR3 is TGTGCCAGCAAAATAATTACAGGCCGCTCTGGAAACACCATATATTTT. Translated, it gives CASKIITGRSGNTIYF.